The present entry profiles one T cell receptor (beta chain) with its context. The sample originates from a study of patients and donors after allogeneic stem cell transplantation. TCRdb passed the RT-PCR reads through MiXCR, listing each CDR3 protein once. This table holds some 230,000 distinct CDR3 sequences, roughly an eighth found once. Germline loops: CDR1 MNHEY, CDR2 SVGEGT. The CDR3 has 17 amino acids. With 7 bases clipped from V and 2 bases from J, the junction kept 9 bases outside the gene matches. Sample: blood, either unsorted or a sorted T cell fraction (not recorded which). The chain has TRBV6-2 or TRBV6-3 and TRBJ2-1, with TRBD2 identical over 12 bases. The source of this sequence is a human donor who was either an allogeneic HSCT recipient or a stem cell or donor lymphocyte infusion donor (not recorded which). It is not recorded whose cells these are; they may come from a transplant donor. The chain's CDR3 is CASTRLRTSGTYNEQFF. The CDR3 DNA reads TGTGCCAGCACCCGGCTTAGGACTAGCGGGACCTACAATGAGCAGTTCTTC.